Listed below are T cell receptor beta chains from one sample, sequenced in a study of T cells in Graves' hyperthyroidism and ophthalmopathy. In TCRdb, the multiplex PCR reads were re-called with MiXCR into one record per CDR3 protein. Among 200,000 to 250,000 distinct CDR3 sequences listed, roughly 15% were seen once. The sample consisted of blood. The receptors shown here come from a man in his fifties or sixties with Graves' hyperthyroidism. Both conserved end residues are part of each CDR3. Each record gives: D gene, V gene, clone size, J gene, CDR3 DNA, CDR3 protein. D genes are given only for firm matches. Clone size is shown for a subset of rows, as once, few, many or a class of expanded clone.

>NA|TRBV6-2/TRBV6-3|few|TRBJ2-7
TGTGCCAGTAAGGACGAGCAGTACTTC
CASKDEQYF
>NA|TRBV7-2|NA|TRBJ2-7
TGTGCCAGCAGCTTAGGGGGGTCCCCGCTCTCCGAGCAGTACTTC
CASSLGGSPLSEQYF
>NA|TRBV6-1|many|TRBJ1-2
TGTGCCAGCAGTGTCGATTACAACTATGGCTACACCTTC
CASSVDYNYGYTF
>TRBD1|TRBV30|many|TRBJ2-5
TGTGCCTGGAGTGTACTCCTTGGCAGGGGGGAGACCCAGTACTTC
CAWSVLLGRGETQYF
>TRBD1|TRBV2|NA|TRBJ2-7
TGTGCCAGCACCCGGGACAGGGAAAACGAGCAGTACTTC
CASTRDRENEQYF
>TRBD2|TRBV11-1|many|TRBJ2-5
TGTGCCAGCCGCGGTCCTATGGTTACTAGCGGGCCGGAGGACGGGAAGACCCAGTACTTC
CASRGPMVTSGPEDGKTQYF
>NA|TRBV11-2|many|TRBJ2-3
TGTGCCAGCAGCTTAGACAGGACAGATACGCAGTATTTT
CASSLDRTDTQYF
>NA|TRBV5-1|NA|TRBJ2-5
TGCGCCAGCAGCTGGTTGAGGGGTTCCACAGAGACCCAGTACTTC
CASSWLRGSTETQYF
>NA|TRBV2|many|TRBJ1-5
TGTGCCAGCAGTTACAGGGAAAGCAATCAGCCCCAGCATTTT
CASSYRESNQPQHF
>NA|TRBV28|many|TRBJ2-5
TGTGCCAGCTCGTTCGGAGGCGGGGAGACCCAGTACTTC
CASSFGGGETQYF
>NA|TRBV6-5|few|TRBJ1-6
TGTGCCAGCAGTTCCCTCTCCTATAATTCACCCCTCCACTTT
CASSSLSYNSPLHF
>NA|TRBV6-2/TRBV6-3|few|TRBJ1-4
TGTGCCAGCAGTTACGGGACAACAACTAATGAAAAACTGTTTTTT
CASSYGTTTNEKLFF
>NA|TRBV7-8|many|TRBJ2-2
TGTGCCAGCAGCGCCTGGGAGGCGTCCGGGGAGCTGTTTTTT
CASSAWEASGELFF
>TRBD2|TRBV14|few|TRBJ2-1
TGTGCCAGCAGCCAAGTTCGGCTAGCGGGAGCAAATGAGCAGTTCTTC
CASSQVRLAGANEQFF
>NA|TRBV5-1|many|TRBJ2-7
TGCGCCAGCAGCTTGGTGGGGAGGAGCCAGCAGTACTTC
CASSLVGRSQQYF
>TRBD2|TRBV2|many|TRBJ2-7
TGTGCCAGCACCCAGCGGGAGGACGGCTACGAGCAGTACTTC
CASTQREDGYEQYF
>TRBD2|TRBV20-1|NA|TRBJ2-1
TGCAGTGCCACTGGGGGGGGTAGCTCCTACAATGAGCAGTTCTTC
CSATGGGSSYNEQFF
>TRBD2|TRBV6-2/TRBV6-3|many|TRBJ2-2
TGTGCCAGCAGTCCTAGCGGGAGGACCTACACCGGGGAGCTGTTTTTT
CASSPSGRTYTGELFF
>NA|TRBV5-8|many|TRBJ2-7
TGTGCCAGCAGCTTGGACAACTCCTACGAGCAGTACTTC
CASSLDNSYEQYF
>TRBD1|TRBV28|many|TRBJ1-1
TGTGCCAGCAGTAACAGCGACAGGGGAAGAGGGAGCACTGAAGCTTTCTTT
CASSNSDRGRGSTEAFF
>TRBD2|TRBV2|NA|TRBJ2-1
TGTGCCAGCAGCTTGGCCGGAGGGTCGGGACTAGCTTACAATGAGCAGTTCTTC
CASSLAGGSGLAYNEQFF
>NA|TRBV7-2|many|TRBJ1-1
TGTGCCAGCAGCTTTAGTGTGGACACTGAAGCTTTCTTT
CASSFSVDTEAFF
>NA|TRBV20-1|NA|TRBJ2-3
TGCAGTGCCCGAGCGGGAGATACGCAGTATTTT
CSARAGDTQYF
>NA|TRBV20-1|many|TRBJ2-5
TGCAGTGGGGGCATGGCCGGAGAGACCCAGTACTTC
CSGGMAGETQYF
>NA|TRBV20-1|many|TRBJ2-7
TGCAGTGCTAGATCCCGGGACCTGGGCTACGAGCAGTACTTC
CSARSRDLGYEQYF
>TRBD1|TRBV7-9|many|TRBJ2-7
TGTGCCAGCAGCAAGGGACAGGTCTCCTACGAGCAGTACTTC
CASSKGQVSYEQYF
>NA|TRBV6-1|few|TRBJ1-6
TGTGCCAGCAGCGCTTCCATGGGTTCACCCCTCCACTTT
CASSASMGSPLHF
>NA|TRBV7-9|few|TRBJ1-1
TGTGCCAGCAGCTTAAGCGGGGGGGATGGCACTGAAGCTTTCTTT
CASSLSGGDGTEAFF
>NA|TRBV10-1|NA|TRBJ1-1
TGCGCCAGCAGTGACCAAATGGGGTCGCGCGCTTTCTTT
CASSDQMGSRAFF
>NA|TRBV6-1|NA|TRBJ1-4
TGTGCCAGCAGCGGATATCCTAATGAAAAACTGTTTTTT
CASSGYPNEKLFF
>NA|TRBV5-1|many|TRBJ2-3
TGCGCCAGCGGACGGACTGAAACCTACACAGATACGCAGTATTTT
CASGRTETYTDTQYF
>NA|TRBV7-3|many|TRBJ2-3
TGTGCCAGCAGCTCAACCCCCCTAGGAACAGATACGCAGTATTTT
CASSSTPLGTDTQYF
>TRBD1|TRBV20-1|many|TRBJ1-4
TGCAGTGCTAGACCAGGGACAGGGCGTGAAAAACTGTTTTTT
CSARPGTGREKLFF
>NA|TRBV6-2/TRBV6-3|NA|TRBJ1-5
TGTGCCAGCAGCTTCGGCGGATCTAGCAATCAGCCCCAGCATTTT
CASSFGGSSNQPQHF
>NA|TRBV28|many|TRBJ2-7
TGTGCCACCGAACTCCGACGAGATTCCTACGAGCAGTACTTC
CATELRRDSYEQYF
>TRBD1|TRBV7-9|NA|TRBJ2-7
TGTGCCAGCAGCCGACCCGGGACAGGGGTCGAGCAGTACTTC
CASSRPGTGVEQYF
>TRBD2|TRBV20-1|NA|TRBJ2-1
TGCAGTGCCCGATCCAGCGGGAGGGCACTGAACAATGAGCAGTTCTTC
CSARSSGRALNNEQFF
>NA|TRBV2|few|TRBJ2-7
TGTGCCAGCAGTCGGGACTTAAGTCCCTCCTACGAGCAGTACTTC
CASSRDLSPSYEQYF
>NA|TRBV6-2/TRBV6-3|few|TRBJ2-5
TGTGCCAGCAGTTACGGGCTTTCCCAGTACTTC
CASSYGLSQYF
>NA|TRBV2|few|TRBJ1-5
TGTGCCAGCAGTGAAAACGGACTAAGGTATGAGCCCCAGCATTTT
CASSENGLRYEPQHF
>NA|TRBV5-1|many|TRBJ2-1
TGCGCCAGTATCGGACTCCCCGGTGGCTATGAGCAGTTCTTC
CASIGLPGGYEQFF
>TRBD1|TRBV27|many|TRBJ2-7
TGTGCCAGCAGTTTATCTCCCCGGACAGGGACCTACGAGCAGTACTTC
CASSLSPRTGTYEQYF